The rows below give T cell receptor beta chains drawn from one sample of a study of CXCR4 blockade with PD-1 therapy in pancreatic cancer. Libraries were prepared by immunoSEQ multiplex PCR; TCRdb keeps only in-frame clonotypes and omits some of them. The table has nearly 6,000 clones, 35% to 40% seen once. Sequencing was done on a sample of tumor tissue. The receptors were gathered from a human donor with pancreatic ductal adenocarcinoma. Both conserved end residues are part of each CDR3. The D gene is left open where the match is weak. For some rows the clone size is stated as once, few or many, or as a class when expanded; others skip it.

clone_size d_call j_call v_call cdr3_nt cdr3_aa
NA NA TRBJ1-5 TRBV28 TGTGCCAGCAGAGACAGGCTCCCTCAGCCCCAGCATTTT CASRDRLPQPQHF
few NA TRBJ2-3 TRBV6-7 TGTGCCAGCAACCCCGATTCGGGGGTCCGGAGCGGAGATACGCAGTATTTT CASNPDSGVRSGDTQYF
NA TRBD2 TRBJ2-1 TRBV19 TGTGCCAGTAGTGGGACTAGCGGAGCGTACAATGAGCAGTTCTTC CASSGTSGAYNEQFF
few NA TRBJ2-1 TRBV18 TGTGCCAGCTCACCACGGGCTGGGGCGTCCTACAATGAGCAGTTCTTC CASSPRAGASYNEQFF
NA TRBD1 TRBJ1-2 TRBV18 TGTGCCAGCTCACCGGGACAGGGTATGTCCTCTGGCTACACCTTC CASSPGQGMSSGYTF
NA NA TRBJ1-5 TRBV18 TGTGCCAGCTCACCCGACGGGAATCAGCCCCAGCATTTT CASSPDGNQPQHF
NA TRBD2 TRBJ2-7 TRBV18 TGTGCCAGCTCTCAAGACGGACTAGCCAGCTACGAGCAGTACTTC CASSQDGLASYEQYF
few NA TRBJ2-5 TRBV12-5 TGTGCTAGTGGTTTGGACAGTGAAGAGACCCAGTACTTC CASGLDSEETQYF
NA TRBD2 TRBJ2-1 TRBV18 TGTGCCAGCTCACCGCGGGAGTTAGGTTCCTACAATGAGCAGTTCTTC CASSPRELGSYNEQFF
few NA TRBJ2-5 TRBV19 TGTGCCAGTAAACGACCCGGCGAGACCCAGTACTTC CASKRPGETQYF
NA TRBD1 TRBJ1-1 TRBV19 TGTGCCAGTAGTACCTTTGGACAGGGGCGGACTGAAGCTTTCTTT CASSTFGQGRTEAFF
few NA TRBJ1-4 TRBV19 TGTGCCAGTAGTACCCTGGGTGAAAAACTGTTTTTT CASSTLGEKLFF
few TRBD2 TRBJ2-1 TRBV5-1 TGCGCCAGCAGCGTAGGGACTAGCGGGAGAGACAATGAGCAGTTCTTC CASSVGTSGRDNEQFF
few NA TRBJ2-1 TRBV28 TGTGCCAGCAGTTTCGGGGTCAGCCTATACAATGAGCAGTTCTTC CASSFGVSLYNEQFF
NA TRBD2 TRBJ2-5 TRBV18 TGTGCCAGCTCCCCTAGCGGTCTAAGCGGGACCCAGTACTTC CASSPSGLSGTQYF
NA TRBD2 TRBJ2-3 TRBV28 TGTGCCAGCAGTCCTCAGACTAGCGGATACACAGATACGCAGTATTTT CASSPQTSGYTDTQYF
once TRBD1 TRBJ2-2 TRBV29-1 TGCAGCGTTTGGACAGGGATCACTGGGGAGCTGTTTTTT CSVWTGITGELFF
NA NA TRBJ2-7 TRBV18 TGTGCCAGCTCACCGCCATTAACCGGAACAGGGTTCAACGAGCAGTACTTC CASSPPLTGTGFNEQYF
NA NA TRBJ2-7 TRBV11-3 TGTGCCAGCAGCTTGAATTGGGGCAGCTACGAGCAGTACTTC CASSLNWGSYEQYF
NA NA TRBJ1-3 TRBV19 TGTGCCAGTAGCGCCGGGACATCGAGCTCTGGAAACACCATATATTTT CASSAGTSSSGNTIYF
NA TRBD2 TRBJ2-5 TRBV29-1 TGCAGCGGTAGCGGGAGTGAGCAAGAGACCCAGTACTTC CSGSGSEQETQYF
NA TRBD2 TRBJ2-1 TRBV29-1 TGCAGCGTTGAAGACTCCCCAAGCGGGAGAAGGAGTAGGGTGAGAAACTACAATGAGCAGTTCTTC CSVEDSPSGRRSRVRNYNEQFF
NA NA TRBJ2-1 TRBV14 TGTGCCAGCAGCCAAGATACAGGCGGGGTATACAATGAGCAGTTCTTC CASSQDTGGVYNEQFF
few TRBD1 TRBJ2-3 TRBV11-3 TGTGCCAGCAGCTCGTGGACAGGGGGAACAGATACGCAGTATTTT CASSSWTGGTDTQYF
NA TRBD2 TRBJ2-1 TRBV29-1 TGCAGCGTTGAAGATCGGGGCGGGAGGGCCAAAAATGAGCAGTTCTTC CSVEDRGGRAKNEQFF
NA NA TRBJ2-1 TRBV19 TGTGCCAGTAGTACTAGCTCCTACAATGAGCAGTTCTTC CASSTSSYNEQFF
NA TRBD2 TRBJ2-1 TRBV5-1 TGCGCCAGCAGCTTAGGGCTAGCGGGAAACAATGAGCAGTTCTTC CASSLGLAGNNEQFF
NA TRBD2 TRBJ2-1 TRBV11-3 TGTGCCAGCAGCTTAGGGGGAGGGTCCTACAATGAGCAGTTCTTC CASSLGGGSYNEQFF
NA NA TRBJ2-1 TRBV18 TGTGCCAGCTCACCACCCGGCCTAGGTAGTTCCTACAATGAGCAGTTCTTC CASSPPGLGSSYNEQFF
few NA TRBJ2-2 TRBV19 TGTGCCAGTAGTGTACAGGGTACCGGGGAGCTGTTTTTT CASSVQGTGELFF
NA TRBD1 TRBJ2-7 TRBV28 TGTGCCAGCAGTCGCCCGGGACAGGGCGCCTACGAGCAGTACTTC CASSRPGQGAYEQYF
few NA TRBJ1-5 TRBV2 TGTGCCAGCAGTGATGGGGACATCAATCAGCCCCAGCATTTT CASSDGDINQPQHF
NA TRBD2 TRBJ2-3 TRBV19 TGTGCCAGTTCTAGCGGGAGGGCACGGTTAACAGATACGCAGTATTTT CASSSGRARLTDTQYF
NA NA TRBJ2-7 TRBV18 TGTGCCAGCTCACCAGACGCAAGATACGAGCAGTACTTC CASSPDARYEQYF
few NA TRBJ2-1 TRBV4-1 TGCGCCAGCAGCCTCAAACCGGGCCGAGGTGACAATGAGCAGTTCTTC CASSLKPGRGDNEQFF
few TRBD2 TRBJ2-2 TRBV11-3 TGTGCCAGCAGGACCGGACTAGCCCTCGGCGGGGAGCTGTTTTTT CASRTGLALGGELFF
NA NA TRBJ1-5 TRBV19 TGTGCCAGTAGTATCGGGCAGCTCAATCAGCCCCAGCATTTT CASSIGQLNQPQHF
NA TRBD1 TRBJ1-1 TRBV16 TGTGCCAGCAGTCCAATCGGAGGGACAGGGGGCACTGAAGCTTTCTTT CASSPIGGTGGTEAFF
NA TRBD1 TRBJ1-1 TRBV15 TGTGCCACCAGCAGAGGAAGACAGGGGTACGGCACTGAAGCTTTCTTT CATSRGRQGYGTEAFF
few TRBD1 TRBJ1-4 TRBV27 TGTGCCAGCAGGCGACTGGGACAGAATGAAAAACTGTTTTTT CASRRLGQNEKLFF
many NA TRBJ2-7 TRBV13 TGTGCCAGCAGCTTAGAAGGGGTTAATCCCGAGCAGTACTTC CASSLEGVNPEQYF
few NA TRBJ2-7 TRBV19 TGTGCCAGTAGCAACCTCGGGGGTGACGAGCAGTACTTC CASSNLGGDEQYF
NA NA TRBJ2-2 TRBV5-1 TGCGCCAGCCGAGACGGGACGAACACCGGGGAGCTGTTTTTT CASRDGTNTGELFF
NA NA TRBJ2-7 TRBV19 TGTGCCAGTAGTATAGACCGGGGATACTACGAGCAGTACTTC CASSIDRGYYEQYF
NA TRBD2 TRBJ2-3 TRBV19 TGTGCCAGTACCCGGGGACTAGCGGGACTCGCCTCCCTAAGCACAGATACGCAGTATTTT CASTRGLAGLASLSTDTQYF
NA TRBD1 TRBJ2-7 TRBV18 TGTGCCAGCTCATCGGGACAGAGCTCCTACGAGCAGTACTTC CASSSGQSSYEQYF
NA NA TRBJ2-3 TRBV12-5 TGTGCTAGTGGTCCGGACACAGATACGCAGTATTTT CASGPDTDTQYF
NA NA TRBJ2-3 TRBV29-1 TGCAGCGTTGAATGGGGGGAATCCCCCACAGATACGCAGTATTTT CSVEWGESPTDTQYF
NA NA TRBJ2-3 TRBV10-2 TGCGCCAGCAGTGAGAGGCGCGGGGGCACAGATACGCAGTATTTT CASSERRGGTDTQYF
NA NA TRBJ2-7 TRBV28 TGTGCCAGCAGTTATAGTCGGGCCCCGAGAGGCGAGCAGTACTTC CASSYSRAPRGEQYF
NA TRBD1 TRBJ2-7 TRBV19 TGTGCCAGTAGTCCACGACAGGGGGCATACGAGCAGTACTTC CASSPRQGAYEQYF
few TRBD2 TRBJ2-1 TRBV6-8 TGTGCCAGCAGTCGCCCAGGTAGCGGGAGAGGGAATGAGCAGTTCTTC CASSRPGSGRGNEQFF
NA NA TRBJ1-4 TRBV15 TGTGCCACCAGCAGAGATTGGTCGGTAAATGAAAAACTGTTTTTT CATSRDWSVNEKLFF
NA NA TRBJ2-1 TRBV14 TGTGCCAGCAGCCAAACCAGGGGAGGTGAGCAGTTCTTC CASSQTRGGEQFF
few NA TRBJ1-5 TRBV4-1 TGCGCCAGCAGCCAAGGAGGGGACAATCAGCCCCAGCATTTT CASSQGGDNQPQHF